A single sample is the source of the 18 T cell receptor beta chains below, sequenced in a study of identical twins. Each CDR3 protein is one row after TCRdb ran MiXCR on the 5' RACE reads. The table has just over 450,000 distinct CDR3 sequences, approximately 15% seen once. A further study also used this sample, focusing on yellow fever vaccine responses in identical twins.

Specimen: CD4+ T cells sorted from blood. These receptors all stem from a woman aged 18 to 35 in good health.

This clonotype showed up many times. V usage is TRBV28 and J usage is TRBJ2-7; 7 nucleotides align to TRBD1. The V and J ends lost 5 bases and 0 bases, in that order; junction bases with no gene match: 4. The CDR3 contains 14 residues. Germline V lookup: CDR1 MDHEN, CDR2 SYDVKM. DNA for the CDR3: TGTGCCAGCAGTAGACAGGGCAGCTCCTACGAGCAGTACTTC. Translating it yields CASSRQGSSYEQYF.

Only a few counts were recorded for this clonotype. This CDR3 reads CASSLRDTDYEQYF. The CDR3 nucleotides read TGTGCCAGCAGCTTACGGGACACCGACTACGAGCAGTACTTC. This chain joins TRBV5-5 and TRBJ2-7, with D maybe TRBD1 (6 bases). Trimming cost V 2 bases and J 3 bases, with 12 bases left between them. Germline V CDR1 and CDR2: SGHKS, YYEKEE (reference sequence). The CDR3 is made up of 14 amino acids.

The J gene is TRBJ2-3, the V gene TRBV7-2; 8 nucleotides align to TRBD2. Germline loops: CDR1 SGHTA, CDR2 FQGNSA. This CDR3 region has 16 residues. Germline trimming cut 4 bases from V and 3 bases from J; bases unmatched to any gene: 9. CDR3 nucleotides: TGTGCCAGCAGCTCCCTGTCGGGAGGGCCAACAGATACGCAGTATTTT. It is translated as CASSSLSGGPTDTQYF.

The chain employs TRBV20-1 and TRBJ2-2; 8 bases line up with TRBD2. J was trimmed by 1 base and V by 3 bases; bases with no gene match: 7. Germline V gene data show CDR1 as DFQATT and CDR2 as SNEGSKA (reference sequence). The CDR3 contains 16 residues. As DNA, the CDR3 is TGCAGTGCTAGGGAGATGGGACTAGGGAACACCGGGGAGCTGTTTTTT. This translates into CSAREMGLGNTGELFF.

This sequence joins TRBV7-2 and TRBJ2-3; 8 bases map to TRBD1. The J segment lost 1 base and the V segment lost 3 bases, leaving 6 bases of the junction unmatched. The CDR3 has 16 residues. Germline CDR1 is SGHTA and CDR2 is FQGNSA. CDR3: CASSLGQAVGTDTQYF. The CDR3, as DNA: TGTGCCAGCAGCTTGGGACAGGCCGTGGGCACAGATACGCAGTATTTT. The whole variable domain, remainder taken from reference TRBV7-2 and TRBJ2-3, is GAGVSQSPSNKVTEKGKDVELRCDPISGHTALYWYRQSLGQGLEFLIYFQGNSAPDKSGLPSDRFSAERTGGSVSTLTIQRTQQEDSAVYLCASSLGQAVGTDTQYFGPGTRLTVL.

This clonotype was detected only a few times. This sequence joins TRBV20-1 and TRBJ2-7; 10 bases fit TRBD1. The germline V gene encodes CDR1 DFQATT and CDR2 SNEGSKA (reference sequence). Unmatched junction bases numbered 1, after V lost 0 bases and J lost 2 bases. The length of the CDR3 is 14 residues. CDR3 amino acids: CSAREGTGAYEQYF. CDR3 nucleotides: TGCAGTGCTAGAGAGGGGACAGGGGCCTACGAGCAGTACTTC.

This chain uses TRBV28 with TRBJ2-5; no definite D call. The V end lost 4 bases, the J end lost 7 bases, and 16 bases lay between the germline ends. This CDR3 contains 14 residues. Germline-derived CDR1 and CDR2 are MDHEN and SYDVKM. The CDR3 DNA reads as TGTGCCAGCAGTTCGGACCGATCCGGCGGGACCCAGTACTTC. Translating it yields CASSSDRSGGTQYF. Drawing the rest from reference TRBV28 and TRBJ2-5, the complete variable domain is DVKVTQSSRYLVKRTGEKVFLECVQDMDHENMFWYRQDPGLGLRLIYFSYDVKMKEKGDIPEGYSVSREKKERFSLILESASTNQTSMYLCASSSDRSGGTQYFGPGTRLLVL.

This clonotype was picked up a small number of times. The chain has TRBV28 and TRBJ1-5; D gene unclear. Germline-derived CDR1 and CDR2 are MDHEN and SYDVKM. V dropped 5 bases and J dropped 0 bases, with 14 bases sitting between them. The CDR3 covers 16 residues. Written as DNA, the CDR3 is TGTGCCAGCAGTCCCCCGGTCCTGAATAGCAATCAGCCCCAGCATTTT. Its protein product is CASSPPVLNSNQPQHF. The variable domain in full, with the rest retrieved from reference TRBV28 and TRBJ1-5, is DVKVTQSSRYLVKRTGEKVFLECVQDMDHENMFWYRQDPGLGLRLIYFSYDVKMKEKGDIPEGYSVSREKKERFSLILESASTNQTSMYLCASSPPVLNSNQPQHFGDGTRLSIL.

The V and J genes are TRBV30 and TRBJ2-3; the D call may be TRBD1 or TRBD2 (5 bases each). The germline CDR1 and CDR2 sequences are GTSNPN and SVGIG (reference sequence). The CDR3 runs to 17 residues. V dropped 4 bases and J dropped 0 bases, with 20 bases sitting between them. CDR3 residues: CAWTPGAGKISTDTQYF. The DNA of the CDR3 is TGTGCCTGGACACCCGGGGCCGGGAAAATAAGCACAGATACGCAGTATTTT. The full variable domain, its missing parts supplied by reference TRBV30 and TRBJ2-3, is SQTIHQWPATLVQPVGSPLSLECTVEGTSNPNLYWYRQAAGRGLQLLFYSVGIGQISSEVPQNLSASRPQDRQFILSSKKLLLSDSGFYLCAWTPGAGKISTDTQYFGPGTRLTVL.

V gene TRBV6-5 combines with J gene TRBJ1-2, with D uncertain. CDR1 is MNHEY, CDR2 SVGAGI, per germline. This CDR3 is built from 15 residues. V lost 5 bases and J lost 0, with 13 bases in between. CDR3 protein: CASSTRAIANYGYTF. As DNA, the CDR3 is TGTGCCAGCAGTACTCGAGCTATAGCTAACTATGGCTACACCTTC.

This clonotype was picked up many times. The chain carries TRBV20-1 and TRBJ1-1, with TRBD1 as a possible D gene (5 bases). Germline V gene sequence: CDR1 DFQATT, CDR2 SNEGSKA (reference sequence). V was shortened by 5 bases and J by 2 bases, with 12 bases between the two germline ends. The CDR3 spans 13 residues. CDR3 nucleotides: TGCAGTGCTCCCGGAGGGGTAAACACTGAAGCTTTCTTT. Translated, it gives CSAPGGVNTEAFF.

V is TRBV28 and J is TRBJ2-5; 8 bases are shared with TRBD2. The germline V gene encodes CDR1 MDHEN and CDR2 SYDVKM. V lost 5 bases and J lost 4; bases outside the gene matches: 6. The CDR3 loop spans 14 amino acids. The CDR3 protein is CASSPGTSIETQYF. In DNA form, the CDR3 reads TGTGCCAGCAGTCCCGGGACTAGTATAGAGACCCAGTACTTC.

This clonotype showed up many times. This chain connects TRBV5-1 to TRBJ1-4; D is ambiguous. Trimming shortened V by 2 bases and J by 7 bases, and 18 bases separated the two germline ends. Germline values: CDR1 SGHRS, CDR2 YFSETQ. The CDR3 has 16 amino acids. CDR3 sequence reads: CASSFAEGPRAEKLFF. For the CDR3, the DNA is TGCGCCAGCAGCTTCGCGGAAGGCCCCCGGGCTGAAAAACTGTTTTTT.

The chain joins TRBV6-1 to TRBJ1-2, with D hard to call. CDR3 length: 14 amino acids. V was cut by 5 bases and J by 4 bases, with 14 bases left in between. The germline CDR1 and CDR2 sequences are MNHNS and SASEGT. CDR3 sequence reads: CASSKYLIGYGYTF. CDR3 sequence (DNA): TGTGCCAGCAGTAAATACTTAATCGGCTATGGCTACACCTTC.

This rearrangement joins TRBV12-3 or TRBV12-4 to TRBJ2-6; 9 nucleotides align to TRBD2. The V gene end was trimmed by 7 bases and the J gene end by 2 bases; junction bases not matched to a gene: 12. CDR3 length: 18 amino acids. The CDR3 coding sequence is TGTGCCAGCACCCCCGGGCTAGCGGGAAGGGCTGGGGCCAACGTCCTGACTTTC. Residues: CASTPGLAGRAGANVLTF.

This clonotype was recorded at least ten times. CDR3 coding DNA: TGCAGTGCTACCGAGGGGACGAATCAGCCCCAGCATTTT. It codes for CSATEGTNQPQHF. The chain couples TRBV20-1 to TRBJ1-5, with D perhaps TRBD1 (5 bases). Germline assignment: CDR1 DFQATT and CDR2 SNEGSKA (reference sequence). V was trimmed by 4 bases and J by 4 bases, leaving 11 bases between them. The CDR3 contains 13 residues.

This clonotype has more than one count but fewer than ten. Here the CDR3 DNA reads TGCGCCAGCAGTCTAAACACCGCCGTGGTCCACGAGCAGTACTTC. Translated, it gives CASSLNTAVVHEQYF. The rearrangement links TRBV5-1 to TRBJ2-7; no clear D. Germline V lookup: CDR1 SGHRS, CDR2 YFSETQ. Trimming stripped 5 bases from V and 5 bases from J, with 20 bases between. CDR3 size: 15 residues.

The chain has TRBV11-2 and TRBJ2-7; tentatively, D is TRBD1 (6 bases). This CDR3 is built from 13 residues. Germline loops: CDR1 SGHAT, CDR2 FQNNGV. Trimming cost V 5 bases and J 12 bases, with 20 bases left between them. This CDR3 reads CASSLGFAGRGYF. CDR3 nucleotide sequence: TGTGCCAGCAGCCTCGGGTTTGCGGGCAGGGGGTACTTC.